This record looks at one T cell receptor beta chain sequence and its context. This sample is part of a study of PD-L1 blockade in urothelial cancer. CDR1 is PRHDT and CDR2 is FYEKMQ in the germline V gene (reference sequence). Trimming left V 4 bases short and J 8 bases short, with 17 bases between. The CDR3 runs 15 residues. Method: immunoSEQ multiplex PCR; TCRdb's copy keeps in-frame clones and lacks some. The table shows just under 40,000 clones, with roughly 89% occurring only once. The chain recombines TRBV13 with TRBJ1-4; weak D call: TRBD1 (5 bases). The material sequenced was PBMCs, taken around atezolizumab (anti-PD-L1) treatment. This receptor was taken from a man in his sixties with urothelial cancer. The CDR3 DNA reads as TGTGCCAGCAGCTCCCCGGCAAAGGGGTACGAAAAACTGTTTTTT. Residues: CASSSPAKGYEKLFF.